What follows are 10 T cell receptor beta chains derived from one specimen sequenced in a study of T cell responses to AZD1222 COVID-19 vaccine. Profiling relied on immunoSEQ multiplex PCR, and the TCRdb table lists in-frame clones only, not all of them. Its clone listing holds about 140,000 clones. The sample comprised peripheral blood. The receptors here all came from an adult in good health.

The chain is built from TRBV5-5 and TRBJ1-1; D ambiguous. Trimming shortened V by 0 bases and J by 6 bases, and 21 bases separated the two germline ends. This CDR3 has 17 residues. Germline CDR1 and CDR2: SGHKS and YYEKEE (reference sequence). In DNA, the CDR3 is TGTGCCAGCAGCTTGGTGGGAACCCGAGGAGTTTATTCTGAAGCTTTCTTT. This sequence encodes CASSLVGTRGVYSEAFF.

The genes are TRBV6-2 or TRBV6-3 and TRBJ2-5; TRBD1 agrees at 9 bases. Germline values: CDR1 MNHEY, CDR2 SVGEGT. Losses at the gene ends were 6 bases for V and 1 base for J; bases not matched to a gene: 6. The CDR3 totals 15 residues. The CDR3 reads CASSRRDRVQETQYF. As DNA, the CDR3 is TGTGCCAGCAGCCGTCGGGACAGGGTCCAAGAGACCCAGTACTTC.

CDR3 nucleotides: TGTGCCACCAGCAGATGGGGACGGAACTTAAACACTGAAGCTTTCTTT. This encodes CATSRWGRNLNTEAFF. The rearrangement joins TRBV15 to TRBJ1-1; D is possibly TRBD1 (5 bases). Germline V CDR1 and CDR2: LNHNV, YYDKDF (reference sequence). The CDR3 has 16 amino acids. Trimming shortened V by 2 bases and J by 2 bases, and 15 bases separated the two germline ends.

The genes are TRBV7-3 and TRBJ1-3, with 7 bases matching TRBD1. V was clipped by 0 bases and J by 2 bases; unmatched bases: 19. The CDR3 is made up of 21 amino acids. Germline-derived CDR1 and CDR2 are SGHTA and FQGTGA. CDR3: CASSLTGTDSTDRAAGNTIYF. The CDR3 DNA follows: TGTGCCAGCAGCTTAACAGGCACCGACTCAACCGACAGGGCTGCTGGAAACACCATATATTTT.

The V call is TRBV6-5, the J call TRBJ1-4; D possibly corresponds to TRBD1 (5 bases). V lost 6 bases and J 11 bases, leaving 19 bases between the germline ends. CDR3 length: 14 amino acids. Germline values: CDR1 MNHEY, CDR2 SVGAGI. The CDR3 DNA reads as TGTGCCAGCAGCTCTGGGGCAGGGAAGGTGAAACTGTTTTTT. This encodes CASSSGAGKVKLFF.

The chain uses TRBV20-1 and TRBJ2-5, with D unresolved. CDR1 is DFQATT and CDR2 is SNEGSKA in the germline V gene (reference sequence). The CDR3 covers 11 residues. The germline V and J ends were trimmed by 5 bases and 2 bases, with 6 bases remaining between them. The CDR3, as DNA: TGCAGTGCTTCTGTTCAAGAGACCCAGTACTTC. Protein sequence: CSASVQETQYF.

Points on this clone: At the DNA level, this CDR3 is encoded by other sequences in the same sample as well. The rearrangement joins TRBV6-6 to TRBJ1-1, with D unclear. CDR3 length: 15 residues. Trimming stripped 1 base from V and 0 bases from J, with 9 bases between. Germline V gives CDR1 MNHNY, CDR2 SVGAGI (reference sequence). CDR3 nucleotide sequence: TGTGCCAGCAGTTACTTGGCGTCATTGAACACTGAAGCTTTCTTT. Encoded protein: CASSYLASLNTEAFF.

This chain links TRBV6-6 with TRBJ1-5, with D tentatively TRBD1 (5 bases). The CDR3 is made up of 16 amino acids. CDR1 and CDR2 (germline): MNHNY, SVGAGI (reference sequence). V was trimmed by 0 bases and J by 8 bases, leaving 17 bases between them. The CDR3 reads CASSYSRGRNQEPQHF. In DNA form, the CDR3 reads TGTGCCAGCAGTTACTCGAGGGGCCGGAACCAGGAGCCCCAGCATTTT.

This chain uses TRBV7-2 with TRBJ2-7; 9 bases map to TRBD1. The length of the CDR3 is 14 residues. Germline CDR1 and CDR2: SGHTA and FQGNSA. V gave up 7 bases and J gave up 3 bases; unmatched junction bases: 7. CDR3 protein: CASTVGTGSYEQYF. DNA for the CDR3: TGTGCCAGCACCGTAGGGACAGGGAGCTACGAGCAGTACTTC.

The V and J genes are TRBV18 and TRBJ2-7; TRBD1 matches 9 bases. From germline, CDR1 is KGHSH and CDR2 LQKENI. V gave up 3 bases and J gave up 4 bases; unmatched junction bases: 4. This CDR3 is 14 amino acids long. CDR3: CASSPRQGVYEQYF. The CDR3 region has the DNA TGTGCCAGCTCACCCCGACAGGGGGTGTACGAGCAGTACTTC.